Each of the 30 T cell receptor beta chains below was sequenced from the same sample in a study of cytomegalovirus exposure and HLA in healthy donors. The table came from immunoSEQ multiplex PCR; TCRdb's copy has only in-frame clones and leaves some out. The sample holds roughly 150,000 clones, less than 90% seen once. The sample was PBMCs. The receptors come from a man aged 25-45 years in good health and CMV-seropositive.

J is TRBJ1-2 and V is TRBV9; 8 bases map to TRBD1. Germline V gene lookup returns CDR1 SGDLS and CDR2 YYNGEE. The CDR3 is made up of 14 amino acids. V shed 3 bases, J shed 2 bases, and the junction held 3 bases outside the gene matches. CDR3 sequence: CASSGNRGNYGYTF. CDR3 nucleotide sequence: TGTGCCAGCAGCGGAAACAGGGGGAACTATGGCTACACCTTC.

The gene calls are TRBV7-9 and TRBJ2-7, with TRBD1 matching 8 bases. The germline V gene has CDR1 SEHNR and CDR2 FQNEAQ (reference sequence). The CDR3 consists of 14 residues. V shed 5 bases and J 3 bases; nucleotides not matched to a gene: 6. CDR3 loop: CASSPRQGSYEQYF. The CDR3 DNA reads as TGTGCCAGCAGCCCCCGACAGGGGAGCTACGAGCAGTACTTC.

This chain links TRBV10-3 with TRBJ2-2, with TRBD1 matching over 7 bases. The CDR3 has 16 amino acids. The germline V gene encodes CDR1 ENHRY and CDR2 SYGVKD. The junction had 8 bases not matched to a gene; V was cut back by 3 bases and J by 4 bases. Here the CDR3 reads CAISDGQGVGTGELFF. CDR3 nucleotide sequence: TGTGCCATCAGTGATGGCCAGGGGGTTGGCACCGGGGAGCTGTTTTTT.

In its sample, this clone was seen once. V and J are TRBV28 and TRBJ2-1; the match to TRBD1 covers 8 bases. The CDR3 sequence is 13 residues long. The V segment lost 3 bases and the J segment 5 bases; nucleotides outside the gene matches: 0. The germline V gene encodes CDR1 MDHEN and CDR2 SYDVKM. The CDR3 nucleotides are TGTGCCAGCAGTTTGGGACAGGACAATGAGCAGTTCTTC. This codes for CASSLGQDNEQFF.

The genes are TRBV6-6 and TRBJ2-1; D gene unclear. The CDR3 loop spans 12 amino acids. CDR1 and CDR2 from the germline V gene are MNHNY and SVGAGI (reference sequence). V dropped 6 bases and J dropped 5 bases, with 8 bases sitting between them. The CDR3 spells CASRLENNEQFF. In DNA form, the CDR3 reads TGTGCCAGCAGATTAGAAAACAATGAGCAGTTCTTC.

This rearrangement joins TRBV7-6 to TRBJ1-3; D is perhaps TRBD1 (6 bases). The CDR3 loop spans 14 amino acids. CDR1 is SGHVS and CDR2 is FNYEAQ in the germline V gene. V lost 5 bases, J lost 4 bases, and 12 bases lay in between. Written as DNA, the CDR3 is TGTGCCAGCAGCGAAAGGACAGCCGGAAACACCATATATTTT. This sequence encodes CASSERTAGNTIYF.

As to this clone: This CDR3 is also generated by other DNA sequences in the sample. The J gene is TRBJ2-5, the V gene TRBV6-5, with D possibly being TRBD2 (6 bases). The CDR3 loop spans 15 amino acids. Germline V CDR1 and CDR2: MNHEY, SVGAGI. V shed 0 bases and J shed 1 base, with 9 bases lying between them. In DNA, the CDR3 is TGTGCCAGCAGTTACTCTGGGGGGATCCAAGAGACCCAGTACTTC. This translates into CASSYSGGIQETQYF.

The V gene is TRBV18, the J gene TRBJ2-5; TRBD1 matches 7 bases. Germline V gene data show CDR1 as KGHSH and CDR2 as LQKENI. This CDR3 has 14 residues. J lost 3 bases, V lost 1 base, and 2 bases had no gene match. Here the CDR3 reads CASSPLDREETQYF. The CDR3 nucleotides read TGTGCCAGCTCACCACTCGACAGGGAAGAGACCCAGTACTTC. The full variable domain, its missing parts supplied by reference TRBV18 and TRBJ2-5, is NAGVMQNPRHLVRRRGQEARLRCSPMKGHSHVYWYRQLPEEGLKFMVYLQKENIIDESGMPKERFSAEFPKEGPSILRIQQVVRGDSAAYFCASSPLDREETQYFGPGTRLLVL.

The rearrangement links TRBV11-3 to TRBJ1-5; 8 bases are a match to TRBD1. The germline gives CDR1 SGHNT, CDR2 YENEEA. With 2 bases clipped from V and 2 bases from J, the junction kept 8 bases outside the gene matches. The CDR3 is 17 amino acids. The CDR3 protein is CASSLPPTGEGNQPQHF. CDR3 DNA: TGTGCCAGCAGCTTACCCCCGACAGGGGAGGGCAATCAGCCCCAGCATTTT.

In regard to this clone: This CDR3 fails to terminate in the conserved phenylalanine or tryptophan, so it likely reflects a read error. The DNA is omitted, as the CDR3 cannot be located on it reliably, and the CDR3 follows TCRdb's listing. The gene calls are TRBV6-1 and TRBJ1-1. The CDR3 is 11 amino acids long, termini counted. Germline V gene sequence: CDR1 MNHNS, CDR2 SASEGT. The CDR3 protein is CASSESLEGRH.

Only a few counts were recorded for this clone. The chain employs TRBV6-6 and TRBJ1-6, with 11 bases aligning to TRBD1. The V and J ends lost 6 bases and 7 bases, in that order; junction bases with no gene match: 8. The CDR3 length is 16 residues. Germline lookup yields CDR1 MNHNY and CDR2 SVGAGI (reference sequence). The CDR3 DNA reads as TGTGCCAGCAGCTCCGGGACAGGGGGTTGGAATTCACCCCTCCACTTT. Protein product: CASSSGTGGWNSPLHF.

This clone came up a few times. This chain links TRBV2 with TRBJ2-7, with TRBD1 identical over 9 bases. The trim removed 6 bases at V and 6 bases at J, leaving 3 bases unmatched. The germline CDR1 and CDR2 sequences are SNHLY and FYNNEI. The CDR3 length is 12 residues. CDR3 in DNA: TGTGCCAGCAGGGCGACAGGGGGCGAGCAGTACTTC. This translates into CASRATGGEQYF. Using reference TRBV2 and TRBJ2-7 for the parts outside the CDR3, the full variable domain is EPEVTQTPSHQVTQMGQEVILRCVPISNHLYFYWYRQILGQKVEFLVSFYNNEISEKSEIFDDQFSVERPDGSNFTLKIRSTKLEDSAMYFCASRATGGEQYFGPGTRLTVT.

This chain uses TRBV28 with TRBJ1-2; the match to TRBD1 covers 8 bases. The V gene's germline CDR1 is MDHEN and CDR2 SYDVKM. This CDR3 region has 14 residues. The ends lost 6 bases at V and 4 bases at J; junction bases unmatched: 7. Written as DNA, the CDR3 is TGTGCCAGCAGACGTGGACAGGGACTCTATGGCTACACCTTC. Translated: CASRRGQGLYGYTF.

On this clone: Other DNA sequences in this specimen translate into the identical CDR3. The V gene is TRBV9, the J gene TRBJ2-2; possibly TRBD1 for D (6 bases). Germline CDR1 SGDLS, CDR2 YYNGEE. V was cut by 2 bases and J by 1 base, with 6 bases left in between. This CDR3 region has 14 residues. The CDR3 spells CASSVGQNTGELFF. CDR3 bases: TGTGCCAGCAGCGTGGGACAGAACACCGGGGAGCTGTTTTTT.

The rearrangement uses TRBV5-6 and TRBJ2-3; TRBD1 is a possible D gene (7 bases). Germline-derived CDR1 and CDR2 are SGHDT and YYEEEE. This CDR3 spans 17 amino acids. With 4 bases removed from V and 0 bases from J, the gap between germline ends came to 18 bases. The CDR3 nucleotides are TGTGCCAGCAGCCCCACCAGGGGGGTATTAAGCACAGATACGCAGTATTTT. It specifies CASSPTRGVLSTDTQYF.

This chain links TRBV6-5 with TRBJ1-1; no definite D call. Per the germline V gene, CDR1 is MNHEY and CDR2 is SVGAGI. The CDR3 is 15 amino acids. The germline V and J ends were trimmed by 7 bases and 0 bases, with 15 bases remaining between them. The DNA for the CDR3 is TGTGCCAGCACCCTTCGGAGGGATATGAACACTGAAGCTTTCTTT. This gives the protein CASTLRRDMNTEAFF.

This rearrangement joins TRBV9 to TRBJ2-1; D is ambiguous. Germline-derived CDR1 and CDR2 are SGDLS and YYNGEE. CDR3 size: 12 residues. Trimming took off 0 bases at V and 7 bases at J, with 5 bases between the two ends. The CDR3 reads CASSVDVNEQFF. CDR3 bases: TGTGCCAGCAGCGTAGATGTAAATGAGCAGTTCTTC.

V is TRBV6-1 and J is TRBJ2-3, with 9 bases aligning to TRBD2. Looked up from germline, CDR1 is MNHNS and CDR2 is SASEGT. This CDR3 has 14 residues. Unmatched junction bases numbered 6, after V lost 8 bases and J lost 3 bases. In DNA form, the CDR3 reads TGTGCCAGCGTCTTAGCGGGAGTGACAGATACGCAGTATTTT. Translated, it gives CASVLAGVTDTQYF.

The CDR3 DNA sequence: TGTGCCTGGAGTGCTCTCGTTGCAGTAGCCAAAAACATTCAGTACTTC. Translation gives CAWSALVAVAKNIQYF. This chain links TRBV30 with TRBJ2-4; D not resolved. V was shortened by 1 base and J by 0 bases, with 13 bases between the two germline ends. The CDR3 totals 16 residues. Germline V gene sequence: CDR1 GTSNPN, CDR2 SVGIG (reference sequence). The entire variable domain, with the rest obtained from reference TRBV30 and TRBJ2-4, is as follows: SQTIHQWPATLVQPVGSPLSLECTVEGTSNPNLYWYRQAAGRGLQLLFYSVGIGQISSEVPQNLSASRPQDRQFILSSKKLLLSDSGFYLCAWSALVAVAKNIQYFGAGTRLSVL.

The CDR3 reads CASSSGTFTDTQYF. The CDR3 DNA is TGCGCCAGCAGTAGCGGGACCTTCACAGATACGCAGTATTTT. The chain combines TRBV10-1 with TRBJ2-3; 7 nucleotides align to TRBD2. The V segment lost 5 bases and the J segment 2 bases; nucleotides outside the gene matches: 4. The germline gives CDR1 WNHNN, CDR2 SYGVQD (reference sequence). The CDR3 is 14 residues long.

The chain recombines TRBV7-9 with TRBJ2-5; 10 bases agree with TRBD1. Germline V lookup: CDR1 SEHNR, CDR2 FQNEAQ (reference sequence). The length of the CDR3 is 15 residues. Unmatched junction bases numbered 8, after V lost 5 bases and J lost 5 bases. This CDR3 is CASSRRDRGRETQYF. The CDR3 DNA is TGTGCCAGCAGCCGAAGGGACAGGGGCCGGGAGACCCAGTACTTC.

The V gene is TRBV5-1, the J gene TRBJ2-1; D call uncertain. Germline V gives CDR1 SGHRS, CDR2 YFSETQ. The length of the CDR3 is 12 residues. V lost 4 bases to trimming and J lost 5 bases, with 7 bases between them. The CDR3 sequence is CASSLYNNEQFF. The DNA of the CDR3 is TGCGCCAGCAGCCTATATAACAATGAGCAGTTCTTC.

This sequence joins TRBV27 and TRBJ2-1; perhaps TRBD2 as D (6 bases). Germline V gene sequence: CDR1 MNHEY, CDR2 SMNVEV (reference sequence). This CDR3 has 13 residues. Deletions cut 2 bases from V and 7 bases from J, with 9 bases between. CDR3 nucleotides: TGTGCCAGCAGTTTAGGGCTAGCGAATGAGCAGTTCTTC. Its translation: CASSLGLANEQFF.

This chain uses TRBV27 with TRBJ1-2; 7 bases match TRBD1. The CDR3 has 14 amino acids. Germline lookup yields CDR1 MNHEY and CDR2 SMNVEV (reference sequence). V was clipped by 0 bases and J by 7 bases; unmatched bases: 5. CDR3: CASSLSRAGGGYTF. CDR3 sequence (DNA): TGTGCCAGCAGTTTATCGAGGGCAGGGGGTGGCTACACCTTC.

The count of this clone is one. The chain recombines TRBV15 with TRBJ1-6, with D uncertain. Trimming stripped 0 bases from V and 8 bases from J, with 14 bases between. CDR1 and CDR2 (germline): LNHNV, YYDKDF (reference sequence). CDR3 size: 16 residues. This chain's CDR3 is CATSRDQARWDSPLHF. The CDR3 DNA reads TGTGCCACCAGCAGAGATCAGGCTCGGTGGGATTCACCCCTCCACTTT.

The gene calls are TRBV4-3 and TRBJ1-2, with D possibly TRBD1 on 6 matching bases. The CDR3 extends over 15 amino acids. V lost 0 bases to trimming and J lost 4 bases, with 12 bases between them. The germline gives CDR1 LGHNA, CDR2 YSLEER. This CDR3 reads CASSQDFRGVYGYTF. The CDR3 coding sequence is TGCGCCAGCAGCCAAGACTTCAGGGGTGTCTATGGCTACACCTTC.

V gene TRBV28 combines with J gene TRBJ1-6, with 9 nucleotides matching TRBD1. Trimming at V came to 6 bases and at J to 9 bases, leaving 6 bases not matched to a gene. This CDR3 spans 14 amino acids. Germline V lookup: CDR1 MDHEN, CDR2 SYDVKM. The CDR3, as DNA: TGTGCCAGCAGGACCGGACAGGGGATTTCACCCCTCCACTTT. This translates into CASRTGQGISPLHF.

The genes are TRBV7-3 and TRBJ2-6; D uncertain. Trimming took 3 bases from V and 0 from J, leaving 18 bases between them. Germline V gene sequence: CDR1 SGHTA, CDR2 FQGTGA. The CDR3 runs to 19 residues. The CDR3 spells CASSFRPMMRTSGANVLTF. Here the CDR3 DNA reads TGTGCCAGCAGCTTCCGTCCCATGATGCGAACCTCTGGGGCCAACGTCCTGACTTTC.

The genes are TRBV2 and TRBJ1-2; D remains ambiguous. Trimming shortened V by 6 bases and J by 1 base, and 15 bases separated the two germline ends. CDR1 SNHLY and CDR2 FYNNEI come from the germline V gene. The CDR3 covers 15 residues. In DNA form, the CDR3 reads TGTGCCAGCAGGGAAAACTCCTTTTTTAACTATGGCTACACCTTC. Amino acid sequence: CASRENSFFNYGYTF.

This sequence joins TRBV28 and TRBJ1-1; TRBD1 is a possible D gene (5 bases). V was trimmed by 10 bases and J by 3 bases, leaving 12 bases between them. Looked up from germline, CDR1 is MDHEN and CDR2 is SYDVKM. The CDR3 length is 12 residues. The CDR3 here is CATSQVHTEAFF. The CDR3 DNA is TGTGCCACCTCACAGGTCCACACTGAAGCTTTCTTT.